The present TCR beta chain was sequenced within a study of blood T cell repertoires in COVID-19. For the study at large: The origin of the acute and convalescent COVID-19 samples was the United States, Italy and Spain. The cDNA or gDNA used as material had been derived from T cells, B-cell-depleted T cells, or PBMCs.

Sequencing was performed with immunoSEQ multiplex PCR; in TCRdb, only in-frame clones are kept and a portion is missing. The repertoire consists of approximately 200,000 clones, with around 87% occurring once and the leading ten covering about 3.3%. Recruitment covered 25 or so US areas and drew participants whose ages spanned roughly 18 to 100 years. Self-reported history from a screening survey and questionnaire set each donor's cohort. This clone was seen only a few times. Sequenced sample: PBMCs or T cells enriched from blood (not recorded which). The sequence came from a woman in her late teens or twenties in a cohort exposed to, infected with or recovered from COVID-19 (not recorded which).

The CDR3 DNA reads TGTGCCTGGAAAGGAGGAGGGTTTTCCTACGAGCAGTACTTC. This encodes CAWKGGGFSYEQYF. This chain connects TRBV30 to TRBJ2-7; D is possibly TRBD2 (6 bases). The CDR3 contains 14 residues. Germline V gene data show CDR1 as GTSNPN and CDR2 as SVGIG (reference sequence). V was cut by 4 bases and J by 1 base, with 14 bases left in between.